This T cell receptor (beta chain) was identified in a study of blood T cell repertoires in COVID-19. Study at large: The samples span acute and convalescent COVID-19 from the United States, Italy and Spain. PBMCs, B-cell-depleted T cells, or T cells were the source of the cDNA or gDNA that made up the material.

Per the authors' pipeline: Amplification with reference gene primers provided the estimates of nucleated cell counts. Libraries were prepared by immunoSEQ multiplex PCR; TCRdb keeps only in-frame clonotypes and omits some of them. The DNA gave D and trimming, while V, J and clone size come from that table. Of 200,000 to 250,000 clones in the sample, roughly 89% were seen once. Worth noting for this clone: The junction differs from germline at one of its ends, possibly a read error.

CDR1 and CDR2 (germline): SGHTA, FQGNSA. CDR3 length: 14 amino acids. Sequenced sample: PBMCs or T cells enriched from blood (not recorded which). The origin of this receptor is a woman aged 40 to 50 who had recovered from COVID-19. The chain combines TRBV7-2 with TRBJ1-2; D may be TRBD1 (6 bases). In DNA form, the CDR3 reads TGTGCCAGCAGTCCAGGGGCTGAGACGGCCATGTTAAACTTC. It encodes CASSPGAETAMLNF.